This T cell receptor beta chain is drawn from a study of cytomegalovirus exposure and HLA in healthy donors (dated by TCRdb to 2016 to 2017). Notes on the research overall: The 500 to 800 repertoires of the first cohort and the 120 or so validation repertoires were produced on the same platform, according to a later analysis. Along with the roughly 710-subject first cohort, a separate validation cohort of around 120 different subjects was used. High-throughput TCR immunosequencing, statistical association of individual TCRs with disease status, and machine learning were combined to predict cytomegalovirus infection status. The aim of the study was to test whether cataloging public T cell receptors could identify signatures of past pathogen exposure.

Donors formed part of the validation cohort, which comprised over a hundred subjects and was distinct from the first cohort of 666 subjects. Library method: the immunoSEQ multiplex PCR assay. The study's processing was this. A statistical classification framework was developed to diagnose cytomegalovirus status using the catalog of TCR beta chain sequences. TCRdb stores this immuneACCESS table with in-frame sequences only. Part of the clones is absent; in the studies checked, under half of the shortfall reflects unresolved V genes, and no reason is known for the rest. V and J calls and clone size follow that table, whereas D and trimming were derived from the DNA. In this sample the table shows about 110,000 clones, about 85% of which occur a single time. Jointly, the top ten make up approximately 3% of the sample. General conclusions and limits of the study: In both the original and validation cohorts, the classifier was reported to diagnose cytomegalovirus status with high specificity and sensitivity. In vitro tests confirmed that a few of the cytomegalovirus-associated TCR beta chains recognize cytomegalovirus antigens. All 120 or so repertoires were used to score co-occurrence in the validation cohort in a later analysis, because that analysis had no HLA typing for the cohort. In a later analysis, TCRs clustered in the first cohort were found to also tend to co-occur in the roughly 130 validation repertoires, with 90% to 95% of cluster scores above 0. While some public TCRs were present in many individuals, most TCR sequences turned up only very rarely across donors. It was suggested by the authors that the approach could potentially be generalized to other disease states and immunological phenotypes. In the study, 150 to 200 TCR beta chains were listed as associated with cytomegalovirus.

To note about this clone: It lacks a known antigen. Per-base quality was not reported, and no clone a single base away is much larger than it.

CDR1 and CDR2, looked up from the germline V gene (reference sequence), are MNHEY and SMNVEV. The CDR3 sequence holds 19 residues, the cysteine and phenylalanine included. The entry retains the CDR3 DNA only, 57 bases that are in frame from base 1. Trimming removed 0 bases from V and 5 bases from J; the gene matches leave 14 bases unexplained. The V gene is TRBV27 and the J gene is TRBJ2-1, with 9 middle bases fitting TRBD1. The sequencing input was PBMCs. The receptor was isolated from a woman aged 18 to 35 in good health and CMV-seronegative. The CDR3 corresponds to CASSLSKLFGQGFDNEQFF. The sequenced DNA is TGTGCCAGCAGTTTATCGAAGCTCTTTGGACAGGGGTTCGACAATGAGCAGTTCTTC.